This TCR beta chain was observed in a study of memory CD4+ T cells and cytomegalovirus serostatus. Study results and caveats: About 40% of the roughly 160 known CMV-associated TCRbeta sequences appeared in CD4+ memory.

A note on this clone: The antigen is not known.

Single viable CD3+CD4+CD8-CD45RO+ cells were sorted as the memory CD4+ T cells. CD4+ T cells were isolated by positive magnetic selection. TCRdb keeps only in-frame clones here, not all; method: immunoSEQ multiplex PCR. This table has 45,000 or so clones, 75% to 85% appearing once. Sequenced: memory CD4+ T cells from blood. This receptor was identified in an adult in good health and CMV-seronegative.

Here the CDR3 reads CASSSPGTRGGYGYTF. The DNA for the CDR3 is TGTGCCAGCAGCTCTCCCGGTACGAGGGGCGGCTATGGCTACACCTTC. The V and J genes are TRBV7-9 and TRBJ1-2, with D perhaps TRBD1 (5 bases). The CDR3 covers 16 residues. Germline values: CDR1 SEHNR, CDR2 FQNEAQ (reference sequence). V gave up 4 bases and J gave up 4 bases, with 19 bases separating them.